This T cell receptor beta chain was profiled in a study of shared clonotypes between healthy human individuals. Study-level background: Per-donor plates numbered three CD4 naive, three CD4 memory, two CD8 naive and one CD8 memory.

Regarding this clone: Its antigen is not known.

Assay used: immunoSEQ multiplex PCR; TCRdb lists only in-frame clones, some missing. The sample contains about 1 million clones, under 80% of which appear only once. The V end was cut by 2 bases, the J end by 1 base, with 9 bases between. CDR1 is MNHEY and CDR2 is SVGAGI in the germline V gene. CDR3 length: 14 amino acids. Study-wide results and limits: The naive CD4 repertoires of a few donors were compared, and roughly 5% of clonotypes were shared. Larger estimated richness was generally recorded for naive subsets relative to memory subsets. Inspection by rarefaction showed sorted-subset sequencing to be incomplete despite large depth.

V is TRBV6-5 and J is TRBJ2-7; D perhaps matches TRBD1 (5 bases). The specimen sequenced was memory CD4+ T cells sorted from blood. As for subset: CD45RA-negative fraction. This receptor was identified in a man in his late teens or twenties in good health. CDR3 amino acids: CASSYTTDSYEQYF. The CDR3 coding sequence is TGTGCCAGCAGTTACACGACAGATTCCTACGAGCAGTACTTC.